Listed here are 11 T cell receptor beta chains from one sample, sequenced in a study of T-cell memory formation after mild COVID-19. TCRdb called the 5' RACE reads again in MiXCR, with one record for every CDR3 protein. Of approximately 350,000 distinct CDR3 sequences listed, 13% were seen once; the top ten hold about 20%. The sequencing input was PBMCs or a T cell subset sorted from them (not recorded which). These receptors were taken from a man aged 18 to 29 who had mild COVID-19 (a few samples of this study predate the infection). Cell type and time point are not known.

This clonotype was counted a few times. The chain uses TRBV2 and TRBJ2-3; D perhaps matches TRBD1 (5 bases). CDR1 is SNHLY, CDR2 FYNNEI, per germline. V was clipped by 5 bases and J by 0 bases, with 18 bases between them. The CDR3 contains 17 residues. In DNA, the CDR3 is TGTGCCAGCAGTCCTATGGGATTGACAGTTAGCACAGATACGCAGTATTTT. It specifies CASSPMGLTVSTDTQYF.

The chain has TRBV20-1 and TRBJ1-2, with 9 bases lining up with TRBD1. With V trimmed by 0 bases and J by 2 bases, 4 bases remained unmatched. The CDR3 is 15 amino acids. Looked up from germline, CDR1 is DFQATT and CDR2 is SNEGSKA (reference sequence). The chain's CDR3 is CSARDQGQGNYGYTF. The CDR3 DNA reads as TGCAGTGCTAGAGATCAAGGACAGGGGAACTATGGCTACACCTTC.

This clonotype has more than one count but fewer than ten. The V call is TRBV11-2, the J call TRBJ2-1; 7 nucleotides line up with TRBD2. Germline CDR1 SGHAT, CDR2 FQNNGV. The CDR3 has 18 residues. V shed 6 bases and J 10 bases; nucleotides not matched to a gene: 24. The CDR3 sequence is CASSPIGGVGILVREQFF. The CDR3 DNA sequence: TGTGCCAGCAGTCCTATTGGGGGGGTTGGGATCTTGGTGAGAGAGCAGTTCTTC.

This clonotype appeared a few times. This rearrangement joins TRBV12-3 or TRBV12-4 to TRBJ2-1, with a possible D match to TRBD1 (6 bases). The ends were cut back, 4 bases at V and 6 bases at J, with 13 bases in the middle. The CDR3 length is 14 residues. The CDR3 nucleotides read TGTGCCAGCAGTTGGTACGGGACATTCAATGAGCAGTTCTTC. Residues: CASSWYGTFNEQFF.

A remark on this clonotype: Compared with germline, one end of the junction differs, possibly owing to a read error. V gene TRBV7-9 combines with J gene TRBJ2-7; the D is unclear. The CDR3 spans 12 residues. Per germline, CDR1 SEHNR and CDR2 FQNEAQ (reference sequence). For the CDR3, the DNA is TGCGCCAGCAGCTTAGTAACCCTCGAGCAGTACTTC. Translation: CASSLVTLEQYF.

This clonotype was seen only a few times. The chain employs TRBV7-9 and TRBJ1-1; D is uncertain. V shed 6 bases and J shed 3 bases, with 8 bases lying between them. CDR3 length equals 12 residues. Germline CDR1 and CDR2: SEHNR and FQNEAQ (reference sequence). The CDR3 DNA reads as TGTGCCAGCAGAACAGCCCACACTGAAGCTTTCTTT. Amino acid sequence: CASRTAHTEAFF.

In its sample, this clonotype was seen a few times. This sequence joins TRBV4-3 and TRBJ2-1; D is perhaps TRBD1 or TRBD2 (5 bases each). The ends were cut back, 0 bases at V and 5 bases at J, with 11 bases in the middle. This CDR3 is 15 amino acids long. From germline, CDR1 is LGHNA and CDR2 YSLEER. The CDR3: CASSQDPRGNNEQFF. The CDR3 nucleotides read TGCGCCAGCAGCCAAGATCCGAGGGGAAACAATGAGCAGTTCTTC.

The chain employs TRBV15 and TRBJ2-5; 8 bases match TRBD2. This CDR3 region has 15 residues. Germline CDR1 LNHNV, CDR2 YYDKDF (reference sequence). Unmatched junction bases numbered 9, after V lost 5 bases and J lost 4 bases. CDR3 DNA sequence: TGTGCCACCAGCGGGGCGGGGGGTGCCCGAGAGACCCAGTACTTC. Translation gives CATSGAGGARETQYF.

This clonotype was detected ten times or more. The rearrangement links TRBV7-8 to TRBJ1-1; 9 bases are shared with TRBD1. The CDR3 has 17 residues. Germline V gives CDR1 SGHVS, CDR2 FQNEAQ. Losses at the gene ends were 4 bases for V and 0 bases for J; bases not matched to a gene: 9. For the CDR3, the DNA is TGTGCCAGCAGCTCACAAGACAGGGGGATCATGAACACTGAAGCTTTCTTT. Translating it yields CASSSQDRGIMNTEAFF.

The gene calls are TRBV4-3 and TRBJ2-3, with a possible D match to TRBD1 (5 bases). The CDR3 has 16 residues. The germline CDR1 and CDR2 sequences are LGHNA and YSLEER. The V end lost 0 bases, the J end lost 0 bases, and 10 bases lay between the germline ends. CDR3 DNA sequence: TGCGCCAGCAGCCAAGATGGGGCATCTAGCACAGATACGCAGTATTTT. Translating it yields CASSQDGASSTDTQYF.

This clonotype was seen many times. This chain uses TRBV29-1 with TRBJ1-1; 10 bases are a match to TRBD1. CDR1 and CDR2 from the germline V gene are SQVTM and ANQGSEA. The CDR3 has 16 amino acids. Trimming cost V 1 base and J 0 bases; bases outside gene matches: 5. CDR3 bases: TGCAGCGTTGAAGGTAAAGGGACAGGGGTGAACACTGAAGCTTTCTTT. It codes for CSVEGKGTGVNTEAFF.